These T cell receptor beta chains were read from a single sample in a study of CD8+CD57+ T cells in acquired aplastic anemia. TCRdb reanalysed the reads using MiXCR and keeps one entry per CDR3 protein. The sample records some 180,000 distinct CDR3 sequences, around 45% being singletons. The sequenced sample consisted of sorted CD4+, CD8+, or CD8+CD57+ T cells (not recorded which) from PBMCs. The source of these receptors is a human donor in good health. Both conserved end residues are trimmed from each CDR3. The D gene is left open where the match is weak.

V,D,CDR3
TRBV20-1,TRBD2,SARGRGGATDTQY
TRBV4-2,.,ASSPPRAGIYNEQF
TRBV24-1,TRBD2,ATSGGGHTDTQY
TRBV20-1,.,SAGGDSQETQY
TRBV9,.,ASSASTGSQETQY
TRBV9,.,ASSVDNREGEKLF
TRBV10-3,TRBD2,ASDPRGESTDTQY
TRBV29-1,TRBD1,SVRRQGVHEQY
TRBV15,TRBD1,ATSRETGVQPQY
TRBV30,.,AWSRRDRRVSYNSPLH
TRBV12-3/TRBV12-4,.,ASSLYGGAGANVLT
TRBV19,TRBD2,TSSSGRGTSYNEQF
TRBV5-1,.,ASESSYEQY
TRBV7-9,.,ASSKYHTNTEAF
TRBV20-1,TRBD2,SAFRSGAHNNEQF
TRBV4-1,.,ASSQDSEGQGNTIY
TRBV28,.,ASSFLVVGTEAF
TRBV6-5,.,ASSSSRGADYGYT
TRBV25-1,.,ASSVPNNEQF
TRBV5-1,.,ASSLGGNSNQPQH
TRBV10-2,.,ASRRTHRETQY
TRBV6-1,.,ASRAPGSDGELF
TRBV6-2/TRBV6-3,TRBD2,ASSSVAGVGTGELF
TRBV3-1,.,ASSDLEAGANVLT
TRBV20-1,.,SASARITDTQY
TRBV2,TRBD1,ASSDRSGGNNEQF
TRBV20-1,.,SARDVRGVYEQY
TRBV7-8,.,ASSLRAGTSNTEAF
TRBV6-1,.,ASSPGTDTQY
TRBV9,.,ASSVGGTYNEQF
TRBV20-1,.,SAENSVTSYEQY
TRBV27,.,ASSPRDGYGYT
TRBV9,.,ASSVASYEQY
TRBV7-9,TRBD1,ASSLDRGGSPLH
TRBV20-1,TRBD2,SASTSADYEQY
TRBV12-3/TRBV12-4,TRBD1,ASSLGRDRVPQH
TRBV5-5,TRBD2,ASIGLAATDTQY
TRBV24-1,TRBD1,ATSDPSPVGQREELF
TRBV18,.,ASSLQTGPYEKLF
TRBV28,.,ASSSAGWTEAF
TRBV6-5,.,ASSLQTGENYGYT
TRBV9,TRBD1,ASSVGDSRNEKLF
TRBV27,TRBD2,ASRLAGSSTDTQY
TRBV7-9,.,ASGRGGGGYT
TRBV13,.,ASSPAGRITDTQY
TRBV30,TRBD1,AWSGQGRGYT
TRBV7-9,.,ASKNTGELF
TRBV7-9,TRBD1,ASSGYTGGETQY
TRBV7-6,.,ASSRGGQGEQY
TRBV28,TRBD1,ASGTTGQNTEAF
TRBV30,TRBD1,AWSRRTGAYNSPLH
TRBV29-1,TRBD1,SVELRTGAGYGYT
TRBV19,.,ASSTDRDGNSPLH
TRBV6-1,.,ASSKDTYEQY